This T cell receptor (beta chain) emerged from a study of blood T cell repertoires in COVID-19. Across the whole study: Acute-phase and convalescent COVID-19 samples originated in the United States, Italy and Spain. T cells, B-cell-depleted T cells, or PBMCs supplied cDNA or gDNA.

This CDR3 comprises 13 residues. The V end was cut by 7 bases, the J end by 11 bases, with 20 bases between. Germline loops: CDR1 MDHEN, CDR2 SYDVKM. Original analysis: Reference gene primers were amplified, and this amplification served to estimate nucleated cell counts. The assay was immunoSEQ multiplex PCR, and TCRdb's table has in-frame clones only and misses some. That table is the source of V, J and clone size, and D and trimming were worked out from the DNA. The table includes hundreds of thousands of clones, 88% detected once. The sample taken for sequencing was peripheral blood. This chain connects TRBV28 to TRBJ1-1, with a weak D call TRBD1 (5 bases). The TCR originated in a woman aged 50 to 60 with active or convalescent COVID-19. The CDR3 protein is CASTSPGENGAFF. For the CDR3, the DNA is TGTGCCAGCACAAGTCCGGGGGAAAACGGGGCTTTCTTT.